These 10 T cell receptor beta chains were sequenced from one sample in a study of T cells in Graves' hyperthyroidism and ophthalmopathy. Using RNA transcripts as the source, TCR beta CDR3 regions were amplified. Carried out on the TCR CDR3, a first-round RT-PCR used the HTBI primer set. One entry per CDR3 protein, called by TCRdb with MiXCR from the multiplex PCR reads. The repertoire holds under 800,000 distinct CDR3 sequences, with 11% to 15% as singletons. The sample taken for sequencing was blood. Receptors were obtained from a woman aged 18 to 35 with Graves' hyperthyroidism.

This clonotype occurred a few times. The chain combines TRBV7-6 with TRBJ2-1; D is perhaps TRBD1 (5 bases). CDR1 is SGHVS, CDR2 FNYEAQ, per germline. Trimming cost V 1 base and J 3 bases, with 7 bases left between them. There are 14 residues in the CDR3. The CDR3 DNA is TGTGCCAGCAGCTTAGAGGGGCACTACAATGAGCAGTTCTTC. Translation: CASSLEGHYNEQFF.

There are many counts of this clonotype. The CDR3 region is CASSLRVPVGRLSGETQYF. In DNA form, the CDR3 reads TGTGCCAGCAGCTTACGGGTGCCCGTGGGGCGTTTGTCTGGAGAGACCCAGTACTTC. This chain links TRBV11-1 with TRBJ2-5, with TRBD1 as a possible D gene (5 bases). V shed 2 bases and J shed 4 bases, with 26 bases lying between them. Per germline, CDR1 SGHAT and CDR2 FQDESV (reference sequence). The CDR3 has 19 amino acids.

This clonotype turned up a few times. The chain uses TRBV20-1 and TRBJ2-2; 12 positions agree with TRBD2. The length of the CDR3 is 13 residues. The germline gives CDR1 DFQATT, CDR2 SNEGSKA (reference sequence). V gave up 3 bases and J gave up 8 bases; unmatched junction bases: 1. The CDR3 loop is CSARTSGGGELFF. Here the CDR3 DNA reads TGCAGTGCTAGGACTAGCGGGGGAGGGGAGCTGTTTTTT.

This clonotype was counted ten times or more. J is TRBJ1-2 and V is TRBV20-1; 10 bases map to TRBD1. The germline gives CDR1 DFQATT, CDR2 SNEGSKA (reference sequence). Trimming at V came to 3 bases and at J to 5 bases, leaving 12 bases not matched to a gene. The CDR3 runs 16 residues. The CDR3 protein is CSASPGTGDYLYGYTF. Written as DNA, the CDR3 is TGCAGTGCTAGTCCCGGGACAGGGGACTATCTTTATGGCTACACCTTC.

This clonotype was counted at least ten times. The chain recombines TRBV7-2 with TRBJ1-1, with TRBD1 matching 7 bases. Germline loops: CDR1 SGHTA, CDR2 FQGNSA. Trimming removed 5 bases from V and 0 bases from J; junction bases left unmatched: 12. The CDR3 contains 17 residues. The CDR3 loop is CASSPRGDSGVNTEAFF. CDR3 sequence (DNA): TGTGCCAGCAGCCCAAGAGGGGACAGTGGAGTGAACACTGAAGCTTTCTTT. Filled out from reference TRBV7-2 and TRBJ1-1, the complete variable domain reads GAGVSQSPSNKVTEKGKDVELRCDPISGHTALYWYRQSLGQGLEFLIYFQGNSAPDKSGLPSDRFSAERTGGSVSTLTIQRTQQEDSAVYLCASSPRGDSGVNTEAFFGQGTRLTVV.

This clonotype has more than one count but fewer than ten. CDR3 region: CSARKGAQTYNEQFF. In DNA form, the CDR3 reads TGCAGTGCTAGAAAGGGGGCGCAGACCTACAATGAGCAGTTCTTC. The genes are TRBV20-1 and TRBJ2-1; 7 bases match TRBD1. The CDR3 length is 15 residues. The ends lost 2 bases at V and 2 bases at J; junction bases unmatched: 6. Germline V gives CDR1 DFQATT, CDR2 SNEGSKA (reference sequence).

This clonotype was detected ten times or more. The rearrangement uses TRBV11-2 and TRBJ2-1, with a weak D call TRBD1 (6 bases). V gave up 2 bases and J gave up 6 bases, with 11 bases separating them. CDR1 is SGHAT, CDR2 FQNNGV, per germline. This CDR3 is built from 14 residues. The CDR3 region has the DNA TGTGCCAGCAGCTTAACGCTAGGGGGCAATGAGCAGTTCTTC. Protein product: CASSLTLGGNEQFF.

The gene calls are TRBV29-1 and TRBJ1-1; the D gene is possibly TRBD1 (6 bases). Germline CDR1 and CDR2: SQVTM and ANQGSEA. The CDR3 runs to 12 residues. V was pared by 7 bases and J by 0 bases, with 9 bases between. In DNA, the CDR3 is TGCAGCGGCGGGACATTGAACACTGAAGCTTTCTTT. This sequence encodes CSGGTLNTEAFF.

The V and J genes are TRBV5-1 and TRBJ1-2, with TRBD1 identical over 7 bases. Trimming cost V 4 bases and J 4 bases; bases outside gene matches: 10. There are 15 residues in the CDR3. CDR1 SGHRS and CDR2 YFSETQ come from the germline V gene. CDR3 coding DNA: TGCGCCAGCAGCGCCAGACAGGGCTGGGGCTATGGCTACACCTTC. Its translation is CASSARQGWGYGYTF.

This chain joins TRBV24-1 and TRBJ1-2, with no clear D. The V end lost 10 bases, the J end lost 2 bases, and 13 bases lay between the germline ends. CDR3 length: 13 amino acids. Per the germline V gene, CDR1 is KGHDR and CDR2 is SFDVKD. CDR3 loop: CATHTAINYGYTF. CDR3 DNA: TGTGCCACTCATACAGCAATCAACTATGGCTACACCTTC.